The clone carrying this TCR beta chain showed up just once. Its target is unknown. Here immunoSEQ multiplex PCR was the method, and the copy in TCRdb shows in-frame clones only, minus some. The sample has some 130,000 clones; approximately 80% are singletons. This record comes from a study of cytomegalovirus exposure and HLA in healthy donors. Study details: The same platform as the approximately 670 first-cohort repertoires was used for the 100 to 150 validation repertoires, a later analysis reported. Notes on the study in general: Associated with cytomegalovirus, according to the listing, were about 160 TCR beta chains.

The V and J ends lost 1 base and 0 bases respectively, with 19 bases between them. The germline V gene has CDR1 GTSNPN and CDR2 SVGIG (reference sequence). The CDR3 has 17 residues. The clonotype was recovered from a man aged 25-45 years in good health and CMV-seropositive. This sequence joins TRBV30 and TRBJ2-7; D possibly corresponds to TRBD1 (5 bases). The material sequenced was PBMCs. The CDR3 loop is CAWSDNQGSLSSYEQYF. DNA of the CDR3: TGTGCCTGGAGTGATAACCAGGGTTCTCTTAGCTCCTACGAGCAGTACTTC. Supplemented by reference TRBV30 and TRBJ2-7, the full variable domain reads SQTIHQWPATLVQPVGSPLSLECTVEGTSNPNLYWYRQAAGRGLQLLFYSVGIGQISSEVPQNLSASRPQDRQFILSSKKLLLSDSGFYLCAWSDNQGSLSSYEQYFGPGTRLTVT.